The 30 T cell receptor beta chains reported below all come from one sample, sequenced in a study of OX40 agonist ivuxolimab in advanced cancers. The repertoire was sequenced with immunoSEQ multiplex PCR; TCRdb's copy has only in-frame clones and lacks some. Among fewer than 55,000 clones listed, 80% to 85% were seen once. The source material was CD4+ or CD8+ T cells sorted from blood, sampled in a trial of the OX40 agonist ivuxolimab. These receptors came from an adult with an advanced solid tumor such as melanoma, head and neck, liver or kidney cancer.

The CDR3 nucleotides are TGTGCCAGCAGCCCGACTAGCGGGGGGGTGAGTTACGAGCAGTACTTC. Translating gives CASSPTSGGVSYEQYF. This chain connects TRBV7-9 to TRBJ2-7, with 14 bases that match TRBD2. CDR1 and CDR2 (germline): SEHNR, FQNEAQ (reference sequence). Trimming took 5 bases from V and 4 from J; bases not matched to a gene: 7. This CDR3 has 16 residues.

The chain couples TRBV19 to TRBJ2-1, with D hard to call. Germline lookup yields CDR1 LNHDA and CDR2 SQIVND (reference sequence). The ends were cut back, 3 bases at V and 7 bases at J, with 4 bases in the middle. There are 11 residues in the CDR3. CDR3 coding DNA: TGTGCCAGTAGTATTCAGAATGAGCAGTTCTTC. Encoded protein: CASSIQNEQFF.

The chain joins TRBV7-2 to TRBJ1-2; the D gene is possibly TRBD1 (5 bases). The V end was cut by 1 base, the J end by 4 bases, with 10 bases between. Germline CDR1 is SGHTA and CDR2 is FQGNSA. CDR3 length: 14 residues. This chain's CDR3 is CASSLVDRSYGYTF. The CDR3 nucleotides read TGTGCCAGCAGCTTAGTTGACAGAAGCTATGGCTACACCTTC.

The rearrangement joins TRBV7-6 to TRBJ2-1; the match to TRBD2 covers 13 bases. V was clipped by 5 bases and J by 5 bases; unmatched bases: 6. This CDR3 region has 16 residues. Germline V gives CDR1 SGHVS, CDR2 FNYEAQ. CDR3 coding DNA: TGTGCCAGCAGCATGGAACTAGCGGGAGGGGACAATGAGCAGTTCTTC. This encodes CASSMELAGGDNEQFF.

The chain joins TRBV4-1 to TRBJ2-7; 7 nucleotides agree with TRBD2. The CDR3 loop spans 16 amino acids. J was trimmed by 4 bases and V by 3 bases; bases with no gene match: 12. Germline V lookup: CDR1 MGHRA, CDR2 YSYEKL. The CDR3 protein is CASSQWLGGSAYEQYF. The CDR3 DNA reads TGCGCCAGCAGCCAGTGGCTTGGCGGGAGTGCGTACGAGCAGTACTTC.

This chain connects TRBV6-1 to TRBJ1-1; the D is unclear. Germline CDR1 MNHNS, CDR2 SASEGT. Between the trimmed V and J ends, which lost 2 bases and 9 bases, there was a span of 10 bases. CDR3 size: 12 residues. DNA of the CDR3: TGTGCCAGCAGTGAATCAGGAGGGAAAGCTTTCTTT. Encoded protein: CASSESGGKAFF.

The chain links TRBV9 to TRBJ2-7, with D possibly TRBD2 on 6 matching bases. The CDR3 contains 15 residues. The V end was cut by 2 bases, the J end by 0 bases, with 12 bases between. CDR1 and CDR2 from the germline V gene are SGDLS and YYNGEE. Written as DNA, the CDR3 is TGTGCCAGCAGCGTGGGGGACGGGAGCTCCTACGAGCAGTACTTC. Residues: CASSVGDGSSYEQYF.

This chain links TRBV7-9 with TRBJ2-1; the D gene is possibly TRBD2 (6 bases). Trimming took 3 bases from V and 1 from J, leaving 13 bases between them. CDR1 and CDR2 from the germline V gene are SEHNR and FQNEAQ (reference sequence). The CDR3 consists of 16 residues. The CDR3 sequence is CASSLEGISSYNEQFF. The CDR3 DNA sequence: TGTGCCAGCAGCTTGGAGGGGATATCTTCCTACAATGAGCAGTTCTTC. The variable domain in full, with the rest retrieved from reference TRBV7-9 and TRBJ2-1, is DTGVSQNPRHKITKRGQNVTFRCDPISEHNRLYWYRQTLGQGPEFLTYFQNEAQLEKSRLLSDRFSAERPKGSFSTLEIQRTEQGDSAMYLCASSLEGISSYNEQFFGPGTRLTVL.

V is TRBV5-8 and J is TRBJ2-7; 7 nucleotides match TRBD1. CDR3 length: 15 amino acids. Germline V lookup: CDR1 SGHTS, CDR2 YDEGEE. The V segment lost 0 bases and the J segment 0 bases; nucleotides outside the gene matches: 3. CDR3 region: CASSLGAGGSYEQYF. In nucleotides, the CDR3 is TGTGCCAGCAGCTTGGGAGCAGGGGGCTCCTACGAGCAGTACTTC.

V usage is TRBV13 and J usage is TRBJ2-1; a possible D gene is TRBD2 (6 bases). Germline lookup yields CDR1 PRHDT and CDR2 FYEKMQ (reference sequence). V lost 0 bases, J lost 4 bases, and 10 bases lay in between. The CDR3 runs 15 residues. In nucleotides, the CDR3 is TGTGCCAGCAGCTTAGGAACTAGCCTTTACAATGAGCAGTTCTTC. Translated, it gives CASSLGTSLYNEQFF.

This chain uses TRBV7-7 with TRBJ2-2; TRBD2 matches at 7 bases. Germline V gene lookup returns CDR1 SSHAT and CDR2 FNYEAQ (reference sequence). V trimming: 3 bases; J trimming: 7 bases; junction bases outside the gene matches: 8. The CDR3 extends over 15 amino acids. CDR3 sequence: CASSFLTGGSGELFF. DNA of the CDR3: TGTGCCAGCAGCTTCCTCACAGGCGGGAGCGGGGAGCTGTTTTTT.

As to this clone: One junction end does not reproduce the germline sequence, and a read error may be involved. This chain joins TRBV7-9 and TRBJ2-6; the match to TRBD2 covers 8 bases. CDR1 SEHNR and CDR2 FQNEAQ come from the germline V gene (reference sequence). The CDR3 consists of 15 residues. CDR3 DNA sequence: TGTGCCAGCAGCCTAGCGGGCTCTGGGGCCAACGTCCTGACTTTC. Its protein product is CASSLAGSGANVLTF.

This clone has just a few counts. This chain connects TRBV9 to TRBJ1-6, with TRBD1 as a possible D gene (5 bases). Trimming took off 4 bases at V and 10 bases at J, with 15 bases between the two ends. In germline, CDR1 is SGDLS, CDR2 YYNGEE. The CDR3 spans 14 residues. The CDR3 loop is CASSSPVGDSPLHF. CDR3 sequence (DNA): TGTGCCAGCAGCTCCCCCGTGGGGGACTCACCCCTCCACTTT.

This CDR3 is CASSLDWTRNTEAFF. The CDR3 DNA sequence: TGCGCCAGCAGCTTGGATTGGACTCGGAACACTGAAGCTTTCTTT. The chain joins TRBV5-1 to TRBJ1-1; unclear D gene. The CDR3 totals 15 residues. V was cut by 0 bases and J by 1 base, with 10 bases left in between. CDR1 and CDR2 from the germline V gene are SGHRS and YFSETQ.

The CDR3 sequence is CASSRGESYNEQFF. The CDR3 region has the DNA TGTGCCAGCTCGCGGGGGGAATCCTACAATGAGCAGTTCTTC. The chain employs TRBV7-9 and TRBJ2-1, with TRBD2 matching 8 bases. CDR3 length equals 14 residues. With V trimmed by 8 bases and J by 1 base, 4 bases remained unmatched. Germline V CDR1 and CDR2: SEHNR, FQNEAQ (reference sequence). Supplemented by reference TRBV7-9 and TRBJ2-1, the full variable domain reads DTGVSQNPRHKITKRGQNVTFRCDPISEHNRLYWYRQTLGQGPEFLTYFQNEAQLEKSRLLSDRFSAERPKGSFSTLEIQRTEQGDSAMYLCASSRGESYNEQFFGPGTRLTVL.

V and J are TRBV7-8 and TRBJ2-2, with 10 bases fitting TRBD1. This CDR3 is 16 amino acids long. The germline V gene encodes CDR1 SGHVS and CDR2 FQNEAQ. The ends lost 3 bases at V and 3 bases at J; junction bases unmatched: 4. The CDR3 DNA is TGTGCCAGCAGCTTGGGGACAGGGGTCTACACCGGGGAGCTGTTTTTT. Translation: CASSLGTGVYTGELFF.

This chain links TRBV7-7 with TRBJ2-7; a weak D match, TRBD2 (6 bases). Trimming took off 1 base at V and 7 bases at J, with 14 bases between the two ends. The CDR3 is made up of 14 amino acids. CDR1 SSHAT and CDR2 FNYEAQ come from the germline V gene (reference sequence). CDR3 sequence: CASSLDLASGEQYF. The DNA for the CDR3 is TGTGCCAGCAGCTTAGACCTAGCGTCGGGGGAGCAGTACTTC. Supplemented by reference TRBV7-7 and TRBJ2-7, the full variable domain reads GAGVSQSPRYKVTKRGQDVTLRCDPISSHATLYWYQQALGQGPEFLTYFNYEAQPDKSGLPSDRFSAERPEGSISTLTIQRTEQRDSAMYRCASSLDLASGEQYFGPGTRLTVT.

V gene TRBV6-1 combines with J gene TRBJ2-7; D call uncertain. V lost 9 bases, J lost 3 bases, and 9 bases lay in between. CDR1 and CDR2 from the germline V gene are MNHNS and SASEGT. The CDR3 consists of 11 residues. The CDR3 DNA reads TGTGCCAGTTTTGGGTTCTACGAGCAGTACTTC. It codes for CASFGFYEQYF.

The chain links TRBV4-3 to TRBJ2-5, with D perhaps matching TRBD1 (6 bases). This CDR3 contains 15 residues. V lost 3 bases, J lost 2 bases, and 13 bases lay in between. Germline CDR1 is LGHNA and CDR2 is YSLEER. In DNA, the CDR3 is TGCGCCAGCAGCCATGTCCGGGACACACAAGAGACCCAGTACTTC. Its translation is CASSHVRDTQETQYF.

V and J are TRBV7-9 and TRBJ2-5; D is possibly TRBD2 (6 bases). The CDR3 runs to 15 residues. V was clipped by 5 bases and J by 5 bases, with 18 bases between them. Germline V gives CDR1 SEHNR, CDR2 FQNEAQ (reference sequence). CDR3 sequence: CASSLGGRAGETQYF. The DNA of the CDR3 is TGTGCCAGCAGCCTGGGTGGCAGGGCGGGGGAGACCCAGTACTTC. Drawing the rest from reference TRBV7-9 and TRBJ2-5, the complete variable domain is DTGVSQNPRHKITKRGQNVTFRCDPISEHNRLYWYRQTLGQGPEFLTYFQNEAQLEKSRLLSDRFSAERPKGSFSTLEIQRTEQGDSAMYLCASSLGGRAGETQYFGPGTRLLVL.

The chain has TRBV5-6 and TRBJ2-3; D is tentatively TRBD1 or TRBD2 (5 bases each). Trimming cost V 4 bases and J 4 bases, with 16 bases left between them. The CDR3 covers 15 residues. In germline, CDR1 is SGHDT, CDR2 YYEEEE. The CDR3: CASSTSGRTSDTQYF. CDR3 sequence (DNA): TGTGCCAGCAGCACCTCGGGACGGACCTCAGATACGCAGTATTTT.

The rearrangement links TRBV28 to TRBJ1-5, with 7 bases lining up with TRBD1. Germline CDR1 MDHEN, CDR2 SYDVKM. Trimming took 6 bases from V and 5 from J; bases not matched to a gene: 7. This CDR3 has 14 residues. CDR3 sequence reads: CASSLDRDHQPQHF. In DNA form, the CDR3 reads TGTGCCAGCAGCCTCGACAGGGATCATCAGCCCCAGCATTTT. The variable domain in full, completed from reference TRBV28 and TRBJ1-5, reads DVKVTQSSRYLVKRTGEKVFLECVQDMDHENMFWYRQDPGLGLRLIYFSYDVKMKEKGDIPEGYSVSREKKERFSLILESASTNQTSMYLCASSLDRDHQPQHFGDGTRLSIL.

The V gene is TRBV2, the J gene TRBJ2-7; 8 bases align to TRBD1. The J segment lost 3 bases and the V segment lost 6 bases, leaving 10 bases of the junction unmatched. This CDR3 has 15 amino acids. CDR1 is SNHLY, CDR2 FYNNEI, per germline. In DNA form, the CDR3 reads TGTGCCAGCAGGGCAGGGACAGGCTTTTACTACGAGCAGTACTTC. Translation: CASRAGTGFYYEQYF.

As DNA, the CDR3 is TGTGCCAGCAGTTCCCCCCCGACGGGCGGGTTGGACGAGCAGTACTTC. It translates to CASSSPPTGGLDEQYF. V and J are TRBV6-6 and TRBJ2-7, with a weak D call TRBD2 (5 bases). V lost 4 bases to trimming and J lost 5 bases, with 21 bases between them. The CDR3 extends over 16 amino acids. The germline gives CDR1 MNHNY, CDR2 SVGAGI (reference sequence).

This chain links TRBV9 with TRBJ2-7; D is uncertain. Germline V gives CDR1 SGDLS, CDR2 YYNGEE. The CDR3 is 14 residues long. V gave up 4 bases and J gave up 6 bases, with 17 bases separating them. The CDR3 loop reads CASSPARITIEQYF. In DNA form, the CDR3 reads TGTGCCAGCAGCCCCGCCCGAATCACTATCGAGCAGTACTTC.

The J gene is TRBJ1-2, the V gene TRBV9; D is perhaps TRBD1 (6 bases). CDR1 is SGDLS and CDR2 is YYNGEE in the germline V gene. V was clipped by 5 bases and J by 7 bases, with 15 bases between them. There are 13 residues in the CDR3. CDR3 loop: CASRRGTAAGYTF. The CDR3 DNA follows: TGTGCCAGCAGAAGGGGGACGGCGGCTGGCTACACCTTC.

This clone was recorded a few times. Other DNA variants within this sample encode the same CDR3. The chain joins TRBV19 to TRBJ2-3; D not resolved. Germline CDR1 and CDR2: LNHDA and SQIVND (reference sequence). This CDR3 has 13 residues. Trimming removed 1 base at V and 1 base at J, with 3 bases between. CDR3 loop: CASSIGGTDTQYF. In DNA form, the CDR3 reads TGTGCCAGTAGTATAGGGGGCACAGATACGCAGTATTTT.

The chain combines TRBV6-1 with TRBJ2-1, with 9 bases aligning to TRBD2. This CDR3 has 16 amino acids. V was clipped by 2 bases and J by 7 bases; unmatched bases: 9. From germline, CDR1 is MNHNS and CDR2 SASEGT. This CDR3 is CASSEYGLAGRNEQFF. As DNA, the CDR3 is TGTGCCAGCAGTGAATACGGCCTAGCGGGGAGGAATGAGCAGTTCTTC.

The rearrangement links TRBV30 to TRBJ1-1, with a possible D match to TRBD1 (5 bases). Germline CDR1 GTSNPN, CDR2 SVGIG (reference sequence). Trimming stripped 0 bases from V and 4 bases from J, with 12 bases between. CDR3 length: 14 amino acids. The CDR3 DNA reads TGTGCCTGGAGTGTCGGTGTGGGGGGCACTGAAGCTTTCTTT. Translation gives CAWSVGVGGTEAFF. Combining the CDR3 with reference TRBV30 and TRBJ1-1 gives the whole variable domain SQTIHQWPATLVQPVGSPLSLECTVEGTSNPNLYWYRQAAGRGLQLLFYSVGIGQISSEVPQNLSASRPQDRQFILSSKKLLLSDSGFYLCAWSVGVGGTEAFFGQGTRLTVV.

This sequence joins TRBV4-3 and TRBJ2-2; TRBD1 aligns across 7 bases. The CDR3 runs to 14 residues. Germline V gives CDR1 LGHNA, CDR2 YSLEER. J gave up 3 bases and V 5 bases, and 3 bases lay outside the gene matches. The CDR3 loop is CASSEGQYTGELFF. The CDR3, as DNA: TGCGCCAGCAGCGAGGGACAGTACACCGGGGAGCTGTTTTTT.